These 27 T cell receptor beta chains were sequenced from one sample in a study of cytomegalovirus exposure and HLA in healthy donors. The PCR made use of 60 Vbeta and 13 Jbeta primers. Sequencing was performed with immunoSEQ multiplex PCR; in TCRdb, only in-frame clones are kept and a portion is missing. There are about 140,000 clones in the sample; around 79% occur only once, and approximately 1% lies in the top ten. Sample: PBMCs. These receptors were collected from a man younger than 35 in good health and CMV-seronegative.

This rearrangement joins TRBV19 to TRBJ1-3, with 7 bases matching TRBD1. Trimming removed 6 bases from V and 6 bases from J; junction bases left unmatched: 5. Germline V gene sequence: CDR1 LNHDA, CDR2 SQIVND (reference sequence). This CDR3 contains 13 residues. CDR3 in amino acids: CASRGQDLNTIYF. The CDR3 nucleotides read TGTGCCAGTAGAGGACAGGACCTAAACACCATATATTTT.

This clone was seen a handful of times. The chain uses TRBV4-3 and TRBJ2-2; D uncertain. CDR3 size: 13 residues. The V and J ends lost 8 bases and 0 bases respectively, with 7 bases between them. The V gene's germline CDR1 is LGHNA and CDR2 YSLEER. The CDR3: CASEQTNTGELFF. The CDR3 nucleotides read TGCGCCAGCGAACAGACGAACACCGGGGAGCTGTTTTTT.

The chain employs TRBV20-1 and TRBJ1-3; D call uncertain. Germline loops: CDR1 DFQATT, CDR2 SNEGSKA (reference sequence). There are 11 residues in the CDR3. V was cut by 7 bases and J by 0 bases, with 4 bases left in between. The CDR3 reads CSVSSGNTIYF. The CDR3 DNA follows: TGCAGTGTGAGCTCTGGAAACACCATATATTTT.

This clone was seen a few times. The chain combines TRBV28 with TRBJ1-2; maybe TRBD1 (5 bases). Germline V gene sequence: CDR1 MDHEN, CDR2 SYDVKM. The CDR3 is made up of 14 amino acids. Trimming took 2 bases from V and 5 from J, leaving 12 bases between them. CDR3 DNA: TGTGCCAGCAGTTTAGGAGGGGTGGGTTATGGCTACACCTTC. Encoded protein: CASSLGGVGYGYTF.

This clone appeared a few times. The CDR3 DNA sequence: TGCGCCAGCAGCCAGAGGGGGGGCCCCGCTAACTATGGCTACACCTTC. This codes for CASSQRGGPANYGYTF. This sequence joins TRBV4-3 and TRBJ1-2, with a possible D match to TRBD1 (6 bases). CDR1 LGHNA and CDR2 YSLEER come from the germline V gene. V lost 3 bases, J lost 0 bases, and 14 bases lay in between. CDR3 length: 16 residues.

The CDR3 region has the DNA TGTGCCAGCAGTGAAAACAGGGGGACCCAGTACTTC. It yields the protein CASSENRGTQYF. This chain connects TRBV6-1 to TRBJ2-5, with TRBD1 identical over 7 bases. Per germline, CDR1 MNHNS and CDR2 SASEGT. The ends lost 2 bases at V and 7 bases at J; junction bases unmatched: 1. The CDR3 runs to 12 residues.

The V gene is TRBV7-3, the J gene TRBJ2-1, with TRBD2 identical over 11 bases. Germline V gene sequence: CDR1 SGHTA, CDR2 FQGTGA. The CDR3 extends over 14 amino acids. V shed 5 bases and J 9 bases; nucleotides not matched to a gene: 6. The CDR3 region is CASSIAGGPGEQFF. CDR3 DNA: TGTGCCAGCAGCATAGCGGGGGGGCCAGGTGAGCAGTTCTTC.

The rearrangement uses TRBV5-1 and TRBJ1-4; a weak D match, TRBD1 (5 bases). This CDR3 is 15 amino acids long. Looked up from germline, CDR1 is SGHRS and CDR2 is YFSETQ. Trimming left V 4 bases short and J 3 bases short, with 13 bases between. CDR3 sequence: CASSHQGLPNEKLFF. The DNA of the CDR3 is TGCGCCAGCAGCCATCAGGGCCTCCCTAATGAAAAACTGTTTTTT.

The chain has TRBV7-6 and TRBJ2-5, with 7 nucleotides matching TRBD1. There are 15 residues in the CDR3. Germline loops: CDR1 SGHVS, CDR2 FNYEAQ. Trimming cost V 5 bases and J 5 bases; bases outside gene matches: 11. The CDR3, as DNA: TGTGCCAGCAGCCAAATCAGGGGGTTCGGGGAGACCCAGTACTTC. Translating gives CASSQIRGFGETQYF.

The V call is TRBV18, the J call TRBJ1-2; D is unclear. The germline V gene encodes CDR1 KGHSH and CDR2 LQKENI. CDR3 size: 11 residues. V was cut by 5 bases and J by 7 bases, with 8 bases left in between. In nucleotides, the CDR3 is TGTGCCAGCTCATCATCCAGTGGCTACACCTTC. Amino acids: CASSSSSGYTF.

This clone appeared once. V gene TRBV2 combines with J gene TRBJ2-6; D call uncertain. The V end lost 0 bases, the J end lost 2 bases, and 8 bases lay between the germline ends. The CDR3 contains 16 residues. From germline, CDR1 is SNHLY and CDR2 FYNNEI. The CDR3 region has the DNA TGTGCCAGCAGTGAAGCGCTTGCGGCTGGGGCCAACGTCCTGACTTTC. It codes for CASSEALAAGANVLTF.

As concerns this clone: In the same sample, other DNA sequences code for this CDR3. The chain links TRBV19 to TRBJ1-2; TRBD1 aligns across 8 bases. The germline V gene has CDR1 LNHDA and CDR2 SQIVND (reference sequence). This CDR3 has 13 residues. J gave up 6 bases and V 6 bases, and 6 bases lay outside the gene matches. The CDR3 DNA reads as TGTGCCAGTAGCCCGGACAGGGTGGATGGCTACACCTTC. Protein: CASSPDRVDGYTF. The full variable domain, completed using reference TRBV19 and TRBJ1-2, is DGGITQSPKYLFRKEGQNVTLSCEQNLNHDAMYWYRQDPGQGLRLIYYSQIVNDFQKGDIAEGYSVSREKKESFPLTVTSAQKNPTAFYLCASSPDRVDGYTFGSGTRLTVV.

The chain uses TRBV5-5 and TRBJ1-2, with D maybe TRBD1 (5 bases). This CDR3 has 14 residues. Trimming shortened V by 1 base and J by 7 bases, and 14 bases separated the two germline ends. CDR1 is SGHKS and CDR2 is YYEKEE in the germline V gene (reference sequence). The CDR3 region has the DNA TGTGCCAGCAGCTTGAAGGGGAAAGGATCTGGCTACACCTTC. Its translation: CASSLKGKGSGYTF. Full variable domain (outside the CDR3, taken from reference TRBV5-5 and TRBJ1-2): DAGVTQSPTHLIKTRGQQVTLRCSPISGHKSVSWYQQVLGQGPQFIFQYYEKEERGRGNFPDRFSARQFPNYSSELNVNALLLGDSALYLCASSLKGKGSGYTFGSGTRLTVV.

The chain is built from TRBV7-3 and TRBJ1-5; D possibly corresponds to TRBD1 (6 bases). Germline V gene sequence: CDR1 SGHTA, CDR2 FQGTGA. The CDR3 has 16 amino acids. V lost 3 bases and J 3 bases, leaving 15 bases between the germline ends. The CDR3 coding sequence is TGTGCCAGCAGCTTGGGAACAGGGAGCGACAATCAGCCCCAGCATTTT. Its translation: CASSLGTGSDNQPQHF.

This clone was recorded a few times. The chain joins TRBV5-6 to TRBJ1-4; 9 nucleotides align to TRBD1. V dropped 3 bases and J dropped 5; count of bases not matched to a gene: 5. Germline assignment: CDR1 SGHDT and CDR2 YYEEEE. This CDR3 has 15 amino acids. The CDR3 nucleotides are TGTGCCAGCAGCTACTTCGGGACAGGGAATGAAAAACTGTTTTTT. It translates to CASSYFGTGNEKLFF.

The table lists this clone with a count of one. The chain combines TRBV27 with TRBJ1-2; 9 bases are shared with TRBD1. CDR1 and CDR2 (germline): MNHEY, SMNVEV (reference sequence). The V gene end was trimmed by 2 bases and the J gene end by 4 bases; junction bases not matched to a gene: 5. The CDR3 contains 15 residues. The DNA of the CDR3 is TGTGCCAGCAGTTTACGTCGGACAGGGGCCTATGGCTACACCTTC. Its protein is CASSLRRTGAYGYTF.

This sequence joins TRBV9 and TRBJ1-5, with D hard to call. The CDR3 contains 10 residues. The germline V gene encodes CDR1 SGDLS and CDR2 YYNGEE. The CDR3 spells CFPGNQPQHF. CDR3 DNA: TGTTTCCCTGGCAATCAGCCCCAGCATTTT.

The rearrangement links TRBV5-1 to TRBJ2-2; 8 bases match TRBD1. The CDR3 totals 14 residues. Germline lookup yields CDR1 SGHRS and CDR2 YFSETQ. V dropped 7 bases and J dropped 7; count of bases not matched to a gene: 9. CDR3 in DNA: TGCGCCAGCTTTGGACAGGGACGGAGCGGGGAGCTGTTTTTT. It translates to CASFGQGRSGELFF.

The chain has TRBV2 and TRBJ1-3; a weak D match, TRBD1 (6 bases). Trimming shortened V by 2 bases and J by 7 bases, and 18 bases separated the two germline ends. CDR3 length equals 16 residues. Germline values: CDR1 SNHLY, CDR2 FYNNEI. This CDR3 reads CASSESGQGFVNTIYF. CDR3 coding DNA: TGTGCCAGCAGTGAATCGGGGCAGGGGTTTGTCAACACCATATATTTT.

The table lists this clone with a count of one. The chain links TRBV27 to TRBJ2-1; TRBD1 matches 9 bases. Per the germline V gene, CDR1 is MNHEY and CDR2 is SMNVEV (reference sequence). This CDR3 is built from 15 residues. The V segment lost 7 bases and the J segment 6 bases; nucleotides outside the gene matches: 10. CDR3 region: CASMVDRGLGNEQFF. The DNA of the CDR3 is TGTGCCAGCATGGTCGACAGGGGGTTGGGCAATGAGCAGTTCTTC.

The chain uses TRBV5-4 and TRBJ1-2, with 9 bases aligning to TRBD1. The germline V gene encodes CDR1 SGHNT and CDR2 YYREEE (reference sequence). The CDR3 is 14 amino acids. The trim removed 4 bases at V and 8 bases at J, leaving 9 bases unmatched. The CDR3 bases are TGTGCCAGCAGCCGACTGGGACAGGGCCACGGCTACACCTTC. Protein: CASSRLGQGHGYTF.

V is TRBV7-9 and J is TRBJ1-2; D remains unclear. From germline, CDR1 is SEHNR and CDR2 FQNEAQ (reference sequence). The V gene lost 1 base and the J gene lost 5 bases, with 11 bases spanning the gap. The CDR3 has 14 residues. CDR3 bases: TGTGCCAGCAGCTTAGGGGCACTGAGATATGGCTACACCTTC. Translation gives CASSLGALRYGYTF.

The gene calls are TRBV18 and TRBJ1-5; D possibly corresponds to TRBD1 (6 bases). The germline CDR1 and CDR2 sequences are KGHSH and LQKENI. CDR3 size: 17 residues. Between the trimmed V and J ends, which lost 3 bases and 1 base, there was a span of 16 bases. CDR3 coding DNA: TGTGCCAGCTCACCCTTCGGATCAAGGGGGAGCAATCAGCCCCAGCATTTT. As protein: CASSPFGSRGSNQPQHF.

This clone was detected only a few times. The chain couples TRBV2 to TRBJ1-4; D might be TRBD1 (5 bases). V lost 6 bases to trimming and J lost 0 bases, with 11 bases between them. The V gene's germline CDR1 is SNHLY and CDR2 FYNNEI. CDR3 length equals 15 residues. CDR3 DNA sequence: TGTGCCAGCAGAGCCGACAGTCCAACTAATGAAAAACTGTTTTTT. It codes for CASRADSPTNEKLFF.

This chain links TRBV9 with TRBJ2-2, with 10 bases aligning to TRBD2. The CDR3 covers 17 residues. The junction had 10 bases not matched to a gene; V was cut back by 4 bases and J by 4 bases. The germline CDR1 and CDR2 sequences are SGDLS and YYNGEE. The CDR3 bases are TGTGCCAGCAGCCCCACTAGCGGGGTTACGCGCACCGGGGAGCTGTTTTTT. The encoded protein is CASSPTSGVTRTGELFF.

This sequence joins TRBV5-1 and TRBJ2-7; 7 bases match TRBD1. V gave up 1 base and J gave up 0 bases; unmatched junction bases: 4. The germline V gene has CDR1 SGHRS and CDR2 YFSETQ. The CDR3 consists of 15 residues. The CDR3 nucleotides read TGCGCCAGCAGCTTGTTGGGACAGAGCTCCTACGAGCAGTACTTC. Amino acids: CASSLLGQSSYEQYF.

V and J are TRBV2 and TRBJ1-4; maybe TRBD1 (6 bases). Trimming took off 6 bases at V and 2 bases at J, with 16 bases between the two ends. The CDR3 spans 16 residues. Germline V lookup: CDR1 SNHLY, CDR2 FYNNEI. The CDR3 nucleotides are TGTGCCAGCAGCGTACAGGGAGATCCGACTAATGAAAAACTGTTTTTT. Its translation is CASSVQGDPTNEKLFF.